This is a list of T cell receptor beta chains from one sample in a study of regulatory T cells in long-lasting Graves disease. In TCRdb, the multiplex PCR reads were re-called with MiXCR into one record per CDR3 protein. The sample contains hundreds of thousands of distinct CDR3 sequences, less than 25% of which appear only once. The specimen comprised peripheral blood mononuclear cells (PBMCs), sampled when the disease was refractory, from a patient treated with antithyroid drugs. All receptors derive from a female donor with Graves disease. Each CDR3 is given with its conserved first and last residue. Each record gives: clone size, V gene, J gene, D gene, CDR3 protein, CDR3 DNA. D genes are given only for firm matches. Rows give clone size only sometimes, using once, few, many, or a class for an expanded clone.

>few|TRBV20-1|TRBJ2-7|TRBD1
CSATGTGDEQYF
TGCAGTGCTACCGGGACAGGGGACGAGCAGTACTTC
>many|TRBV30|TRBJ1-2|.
CAWSVTSGGFGGYTF
TGTGCCTGGAGTGTTACGTCAGGTGGATTCGGTGGCTACACCTTC
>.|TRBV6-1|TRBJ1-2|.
CASSRRQDNIDYTF
TGTGCCAGCAGCAGAAGACAGGATAACATTGACTACACCTTC
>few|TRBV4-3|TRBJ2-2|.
CASSQVSWVSNTGELFF
TGCGCCAGCAGCCAAGTATCCTGGGTTTCGAACACCGGGGAGCTGTTTTTT
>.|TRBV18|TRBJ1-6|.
CASSPGRLGSPLHF
TGTGCCAGCTCACCCGGTCGTCTTGGTTCACCCCTCCACTTT
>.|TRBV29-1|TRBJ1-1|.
CSAVGQLATEAFF
TGCAGCGCGGTCGGACAGCTGGCAACTGAAGCTTTCTTT
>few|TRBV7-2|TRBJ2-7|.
CASSTQGGGSFVEQYF
TGTGCCAGCAGCACCCAGGGGGGAGGGTCGTTTGTAGAGCAGTACTTC
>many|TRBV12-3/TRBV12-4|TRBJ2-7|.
CASLLGERRNEQYF
TGTGCCAGCTTGCTCGGGGAGAGGCGCAACGAGCAGTACTTC
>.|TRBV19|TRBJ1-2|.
CASSIESGLVNGYTF
TGTGCCAGTAGTATAGAATCGGGTTTGGTCAATGGCTACACCTTC
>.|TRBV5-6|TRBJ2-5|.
CASSYRSLGGETQYF
TGTGCCAGCAGCTACCGCTCCCTGGGCGGTGAGACCCAGTACTTC
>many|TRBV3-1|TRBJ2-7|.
CASSQSLEQYF
TGTGCCAGCAGCCAATCCCTAGAGCAGTACTTC
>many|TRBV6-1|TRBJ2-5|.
CASSEGIGRGQETQYF
TGTGCCAGCAGTGAAGGCATCGGCAGGGGCCAAGAGACCCAGTACTTC
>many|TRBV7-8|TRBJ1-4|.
CASSEALGEKLFF
TGTGCCAGCAGTGAAGCGCTTGGGGAAAAACTGTTTTTT
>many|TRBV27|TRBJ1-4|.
CASSLFSTNEKLFF
TGTGCCAGCAGTTTATTTTCAACTAATGAAAAACTGTTTTTT
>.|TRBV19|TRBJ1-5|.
CASSALPGSNQPQHF
TGTGCCAGTAGTGCCCTGCCGGGTAGCAATCAGCCCCAGCATTTT
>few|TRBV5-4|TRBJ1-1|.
CASSLEGGTAEAFF
TGTGCCAGCAGCTTGGAGGGGGGAACGGCTGAAGCTTTCTTT
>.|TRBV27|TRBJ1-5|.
CASSLFPINQPQHF
TGTGCCAGCAGTTTATTTCCGATCAATCAGCCCCAGCATTTT
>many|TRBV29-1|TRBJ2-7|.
CSVLSVAGNEQYF
TGCAGCGTTCTATCCGTGGCGGGTAACGAGCAGTACTTC
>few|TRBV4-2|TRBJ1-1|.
CASSHGRLLAAFF
TGTGCCAGCAGCCATGGTCGTCTCTTGGCAGCTTTCTTT
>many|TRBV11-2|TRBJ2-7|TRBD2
CASSRTSGSNYEQYF
TGTGCCAGCAGCCGGACTAGCGGGAGTAACTACGAGCAGTACTTC
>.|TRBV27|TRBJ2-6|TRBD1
CASKGAPGANVLTF
TGTGCCAGCAAGGGGGCTCCCGGGGCCAACGTCCTGACTTTC
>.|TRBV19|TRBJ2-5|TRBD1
CASSIGGTAQETQYF
TGTGCCAGTAGTATAGGTGGGACAGCCCAAGAGACCCAGTACTTC
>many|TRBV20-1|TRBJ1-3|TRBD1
CSARAIPGQADGNTIYF
TGCAGTGCTAGAGCAATACCAGGACAGGCGGATGGAAACACCATATATTTT
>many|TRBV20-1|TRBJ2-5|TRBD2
CSADAGTGLAVRETQYF
TGCAGTGCTGACGCCGGGACTGGACTAGCGGTTCGGGAGACCCAGTACTTC
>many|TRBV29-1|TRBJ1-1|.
CSVDRGATEAFF
TGCAGCGTTGATCGGGGGGCCACTGAAGCTTTCTTT
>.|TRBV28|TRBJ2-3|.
CVTGPREDTQYF
TGTGTTACGGGACCCAGAGAAGATACGCAGTATTTT
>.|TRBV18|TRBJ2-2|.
CASSPKQWTEIPGELFF
TGTGCCAGCTCACCAAAGCAATGGACAGAAATTCCCGGGGAGCTGTTTTTT
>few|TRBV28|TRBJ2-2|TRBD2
CASTGGYGQTNTGELFF
TGTGCCAGCACCGGGGGGTACGGCCAAACGAACACCGGGGAGCTGTTTTTT
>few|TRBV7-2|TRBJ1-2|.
CASSYGPGSGGYTF
TGTGCCAGCAGCTATGGACCAGGGTCGGGTGGCTACACCTTC
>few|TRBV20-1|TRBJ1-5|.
CSATYSNQPQHF
TGCAGTGCTACGTATAGCAATCAGCCCCAGCATTTT
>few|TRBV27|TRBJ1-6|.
CASSLSDTGTPLHF
TGTGCCAGCAGTTTATCCGATACCGGGACACCCCTCCACTTT
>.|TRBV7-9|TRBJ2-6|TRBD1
CASTGTGRIGANVLTF
TGTGCCAGCACCGGGACAGGGCGAATTGGGGCCAACGTCCTGACTTTC
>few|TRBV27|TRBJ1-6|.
CASSPRRMGTSSYNSPLHF
TGTGCCAGCAGTCCCCGCCGTATGGGGACTAGCTCCTATAATTCACCCCTCCACTTT
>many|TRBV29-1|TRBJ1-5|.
CSVTGAPRMDQPQHF
TGCAGCGTGACCGGGGCGCCCAGGATGGATCAGCCCCAGCATTTT
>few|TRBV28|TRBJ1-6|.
CASSSGGGAWSSPLHF
TGTGCCAGCAGTTCGGGTGGGGGGGCTTGGAGTTCACCCCTCCACTTT
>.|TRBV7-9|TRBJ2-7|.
CASSSGGGSEQYF
TGTGCCAGCAGCTCCGGCGGTGGAAGCGAGCAGTACTTC
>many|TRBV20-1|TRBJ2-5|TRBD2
CSASKREGGETQYF
TGCAGTGCTAGCAAGCGGGAGGGAGGAGAGACCCAGTACTTC
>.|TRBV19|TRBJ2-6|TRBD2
CASSRSSGRASGANVLTF
TGTGCCAGTAGCAGATCTAGCGGGAGGGCCTCTGGGGCCAACGTCCTGACTTTC
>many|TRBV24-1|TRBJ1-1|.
CATSDTGSEAFF
TGTGCCACCAGTGACACAGGCTCGGAAGCTTTCTTT
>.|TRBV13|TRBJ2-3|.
CASSLGDRRTDTQYF
TGTGCCAGCAGCTTGGGGGACCGTAGGACAGATACGCAGTATTTT
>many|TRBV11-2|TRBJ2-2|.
CASSLTADRGTGELFF
TGTGCCAGCAGCTTAACGGCAGACCGGGGAACCGGGGAGCTGTTTTTT
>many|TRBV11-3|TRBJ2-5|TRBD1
CASSSGQGGGETQYF
TGTGCCAGCAGCTCGGGACAGGGAGGCGGAGAGACCCAGTACTTC
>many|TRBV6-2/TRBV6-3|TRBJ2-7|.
CASSEGRGVEQYF
TGTGCCAGCAGTGAAGGTCGGGGAGTGGAGCAGTACTTC
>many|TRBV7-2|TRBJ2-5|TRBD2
CASSLAAGGQETQYF
TGTGCCAGCAGCTTAGCAGCGGGAGGCCAAGAGACCCAGTACTTC
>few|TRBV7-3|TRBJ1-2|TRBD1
CASSPWPGQESGYTF
TGTGCCAGCAGCCCCTGGCCGGGACAGGAGAGCGGCTACACCTTC
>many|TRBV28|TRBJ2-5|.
CASSFRRSGQETQYF
TGTGCCAGCAGTTTCCGCCGGAGCGGACAAGAGACCCAGTACTTC
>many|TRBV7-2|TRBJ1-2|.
CASSPAPPGIYGYTF
TGTGCCAGCAGCCCAGCGCCGCCAGGCATCTATGGCTACACCTTC
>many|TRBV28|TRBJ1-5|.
CASRPLRNSNQPQHF
TGTGCCAGCAGGCCCCTCAGAAATAGCAATCAGCCCCAGCATTTT
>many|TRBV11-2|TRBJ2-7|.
CASSLVVRSGLGSVNEQYF
TGTGCCAGCAGCTTAGTTGTTCGTAGCGGACTTGGGTCGGTTAACGAGCAGTACTTC
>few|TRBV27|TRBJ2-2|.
CASSFGPNTGELFF
TGTGCCAGCAGTTTCGGGCCGAACACCGGGGAGCTGTTTTTT
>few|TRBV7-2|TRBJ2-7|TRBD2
CASSGNLAGGGSYEQYF
TGTGCCAGCAGTGGGAATCTAGCGGGAGGAGGGTCCTACGAGCAGTACTTC